The rows below give T cell receptor beta chains drawn from one sample of a study of beta chain features in type 1 diabetes. The protocol was immunoSEQ multiplex PCR, while the TCRdb copy is restricted to in-frame clones and leaves out a portion. The sample contains about 710,000 clones, about 14% of which appear only once. The source material was naive CD4+ T cells from blood. These receptors all stem from a man in his late teens or twenties with type 1 diabetes. The CDR3 runs from the conserved cysteine through the conserved F or W. Each record gives: clone size, J gene, D gene, V gene, CDR3 DNA, CDR3 protein. D genes are given only for firm matches. Only some rows state a clone size, as once, few, many or a class for expanded clones.

clone_size: few; j_call: TRBJ2-3; d_call: TRBD1; v_call: TRBV4-1; cdr3_nt: TGCGCCAGCAGCCATGGGACAGGGGACGCCATCGTAACTAGCACAGATACGCAGTATTTT; cdr3_aa: CASSHGTGDAIVTSTDTQYF
clone_size: few; j_call: TRBJ1-6; d_call: -; v_call: TRBV28; cdr3_nt: TGTGCCAGCAGTTTGGGAGGGCATAATTCACCCCTCCACTTT; cdr3_aa: CASSLGGHNSPLHF
clone_size: -; j_call: TRBJ1-5; d_call: -; v_call: TRBV5-1; cdr3_nt: TGCGCCAGCAGCTTGGCGCCAGGGAGGAAGGATCAGCCCCAGCATTTT; cdr3_aa: CASSLAPGRKDQPQHF
clone_size: few; j_call: TRBJ1-1; d_call: -; v_call: TRBV29-1; cdr3_nt: TGCAGCGTCGCGGGACGGCTGAACACTGAAGCTTTCTTT; cdr3_aa: CSVAGRLNTEAFF
clone_size: few; j_call: TRBJ1-1; d_call: -; v_call: TRBV5-6; cdr3_nt: TGTGCCAGCAGCTGGGGAGATGGATGGACTGAAGCTTTCTTT; cdr3_aa: CASSWGDGWTEAFF
clone_size: once; j_call: TRBJ2-3; d_call: -; v_call: TRBV5-4; cdr3_nt: TGTGCCAGCAGCTTGGCCGTTGGCTCTTCCACAGATACGCAGTATTTT; cdr3_aa: CASSLAVGSSTDTQYF
clone_size: -; j_call: TRBJ1-1; d_call: -; v_call: TRBV30; cdr3_nt: TGTGCCTGGAGCCCGTCGCGGAACACTGAAGCTTTCTTT; cdr3_aa: CAWSPSRNTEAFF
clone_size: few; j_call: TRBJ2-3; d_call: -; v_call: TRBV30; cdr3_nt: TGTGCCTGGAGCATCGGGTCTACCAACACAGATACGCAGTATTTT; cdr3_aa: CAWSIGSTNTDTQYF
clone_size: many; j_call: TRBJ1-2; d_call: -; v_call: TRBV23-1; cdr3_nt: TGCGCCAGCAGTCGAGCGCGCCGCTATGGCTACACCTTC; cdr3_aa: CASSRARRYGYTF
clone_size: -; j_call: TRBJ1-4; d_call: -; v_call: TRBV4-3; cdr3_nt: TGCGCCAGCAGCCAAGATCGGCAGGGGAATGAAAAACTGTTTTTT; cdr3_aa: CASSQDRQGNEKLFF
clone_size: -; j_call: TRBJ2-5; d_call: TRBD1; v_call: TRBV9; cdr3_nt: TGTGCCAGCAGCCCAAGACAGGGGGCAGGGGAGACCCAGTACTTC; cdr3_aa: CASSPRQGAGETQYF
clone_size: -; j_call: TRBJ1-1; d_call: -; v_call: TRBV28; cdr3_nt: TGTGCCAGCAGCCCACTTACCACTGAAGCTTTCTTT; cdr3_aa: CASSPLTTEAFF
clone_size: few; j_call: TRBJ1-2; d_call: TRBD1; v_call: TRBV25-1; cdr3_nt: TGTGCCAGCAGATCAGCCGGGACAGGGGACTATGGCTACACCTTC; cdr3_aa: CASRSAGTGDYGYTF
clone_size: few; j_call: TRBJ2-2; d_call: TRBD2; v_call: TRBV11-2; cdr3_nt: TGTGCCAGCAGCTCTCGGACTAGCGCCCAGGTCGGGGAGCTGTTTTTT; cdr3_aa: CASSSRTSAQVGELFF
clone_size: once; j_call: TRBJ2-3; d_call: TRBD2; v_call: TRBV4-1; cdr3_nt: TGCGCCAGCAGCCCCACGGGGACTAGCGGGAGGGCCGGAACAGATACGCAGTATTTT; cdr3_aa: CASSPTGTSGRAGTDTQYF
clone_size: -; j_call: TRBJ2-1; d_call: -; v_call: TRBV7-2; cdr3_nt: TGTGCCAGCAGCTTAGGCCCGAGCTCCTACAATGAGCAGTTCTTC; cdr3_aa: CASSLGPSSYNEQFF
clone_size: few; j_call: TRBJ2-1; d_call: -; v_call: TRBV6-6; cdr3_nt: TGTGCCAGCAGGAGCGGCCAAGTTAACAATGAGCAGTTCTTC; cdr3_aa: CASRSGQVNNEQFF
clone_size: -; j_call: TRBJ1-2; d_call: -; v_call: TRBV29-1; cdr3_nt: TGCAGCGTCCGCGGCTGGACGGCAGACTATGGCTACACCTTC; cdr3_aa: CSVRGWTADYGYTF
clone_size: few; j_call: TRBJ2-7; d_call: -; v_call: TRBV27; cdr3_nt: TGTGCCAGCAGTTTAAAGGGACAATCCTTCTACGAGCAGTACTTC; cdr3_aa: CASSLKGQSFYEQYF
clone_size: many; j_call: TRBJ2-4; d_call: TRBD1; v_call: TRBV13; cdr3_nt: TGTGCCAGCAGCCCTCCCTCCAGGGGGCGCCGGGACATTCAGTACTTC; cdr3_aa: CASSPPSRGRRDIQYF
clone_size: few; j_call: TRBJ2-5; d_call: -; v_call: TRBV5-1; cdr3_nt: TGCGCCAGCAGCCTGGAGGGGACGGAGACCCAGTACTTC; cdr3_aa: CASSLEGTETQYF
clone_size: few; j_call: TRBJ2-5; d_call: -; v_call: TRBV29-1; cdr3_nt: TGCAGCGTTGTCGGGTCGGGGGAGACCCAGTACTTC; cdr3_aa: CSVVGSGETQYF
clone_size: few; j_call: TRBJ2-7; d_call: -; v_call: TRBV2; cdr3_nt: TGTGCCAGCAGTGTTCTGGGGATAGGGGGCTACGAGCAGTACTTC; cdr3_aa: CASSVLGIGGYEQYF
clone_size: few; j_call: TRBJ2-2; d_call: -; v_call: TRBV4-1; cdr3_nt: TGCGCCAGCAGCCAAATAGGGGGGAACACCGGGGAGCTGTTTTTT; cdr3_aa: CASSQIGGNTGELFF
clone_size: -; j_call: TRBJ2-1; d_call: TRBD2; v_call: TRBV28; cdr3_nt: TGTGCCAGCAGTTGGGCTAGCGGGAGGGCCGTGAATGAGCAGTTCTTC; cdr3_aa: CASSWASGRAVNEQFF
clone_size: -; j_call: TRBJ2-5; d_call: -; v_call: TRBV5-1; cdr3_nt: TGCGCCAGCAGCACCCAACTAGGACAAGAGACCCAGTACTTC; cdr3_aa: CASSTQLGQETQYF
clone_size: -; j_call: TRBJ2-7; d_call: TRBD2; v_call: TRBV6-6; cdr3_nt: TGTGCCAGCAGTACCCAGGCGGGGGGCCCCTACGAGCAGTACTTC; cdr3_aa: CASSTQAGGPYEQYF
clone_size: -; j_call: TRBJ2-1; d_call: -; v_call: TRBV2; cdr3_nt: TGTGCCACGTACCAGGACGACTACAATGAGCAGTTCTTC; cdr3_aa: CATYQDDYNEQFF
clone_size: few; j_call: TRBJ1-1; d_call: -; v_call: TRBV25-1; cdr3_nt: TGTGCCAGCAGTGAGCATGAGGAGAGGACTGAAGCTTTCTTT; cdr3_aa: CASSEHEERTEAFF
clone_size: -; j_call: TRBJ1-5; d_call: -; v_call: TRBV25-1; cdr3_nt: TGTGCCAGCAGTCCGGGACTGTCTAATCAGCCCCAGCATTTT; cdr3_aa: CASSPGLSNQPQHF
clone_size: -; j_call: TRBJ2-1; d_call: -; v_call: TRBV18; cdr3_nt: TGTGCCAGCTCGCTAAACAATGAGCAGTTCTTC; cdr3_aa: CASSLNNEQFF
clone_size: -; j_call: TRBJ2-7; d_call: -; v_call: TRBV30; cdr3_nt: TGTGCCTGGAGCACGGCGAACTGGGGGTACGAGCAGTACTTC; cdr3_aa: CAWSTANWGYEQYF
clone_size: -; j_call: TRBJ1-2; d_call: -; v_call: TRBV6-5; cdr3_nt: TGTGCCAGCAGTTCCCCCGGGACGGTTAACTATGGCTACACCTTC; cdr3_aa: CASSSPGTVNYGYTF
clone_size: few; j_call: TRBJ1-1; d_call: -; v_call: TRBV30; cdr3_nt: TGTGCCTGGAGTGACAGGGATTACACTGAAGCTTTCTTT; cdr3_aa: CAWSDRDYTEAFF
clone_size: -; j_call: TRBJ2-7; d_call: -; v_call: TRBV5-4; cdr3_nt: TGTGCCAGCAGCCAAGACGCGGAGCTTGGCTACGAGCAGTACTTC; cdr3_aa: CASSQDAELGYEQYF
clone_size: -; j_call: TRBJ2-7; d_call: TRBD1; v_call: TRBV5-6; cdr3_nt: TGTGCCAGCAGCTTCAAAGGGACAGGGCTCAACGAGCAGTACTTC; cdr3_aa: CASSFKGTGLNEQYF
clone_size: -; j_call: TRBJ2-1; d_call: TRBD1; v_call: TRBV4-1; cdr3_nt: TGCGCCAGCAGCCCCCGGGACAGCTACAATGAGCAGTTCTTC; cdr3_aa: CASSPRDSYNEQFF
clone_size: -; j_call: TRBJ2-1; d_call: TRBD2; v_call: TRBV4-2; cdr3_nt: TGTGCCAGCAGCCAAGATATGTTTTGGCGGGGGGGCCTAGCCAAGCAGTTCTTC; cdr3_aa: CASSQDMFWRGGLAKQFF
clone_size: few; j_call: TRBJ1-2; d_call: -; v_call: TRBV7-9; cdr3_nt: TGTGCCAGCACCCCACTCTCCCGGGCCCGACAGACATATGGCTACACCTTC; cdr3_aa: CASTPLSRARQTYGYTF
clone_size: -; j_call: TRBJ2-1; d_call: -; v_call: TRBV14; cdr3_nt: TGTGCCAGCAGCCAAGACCTGACTTTCCGGGAGAATGAGCAGTTCTTC; cdr3_aa: CASSQDLTFRENEQFF
clone_size: few; j_call: TRBJ1-2; d_call: -; v_call: TRBV29-1; cdr3_nt: TGCAGCGTTCGTGATGGCTACACCTTC; cdr3_aa: CSVRDGYTF
clone_size: few; j_call: TRBJ2-1; d_call: -; v_call: TRBV20-1; cdr3_nt: TGCAGTGCTAGACTGGGTCATGAGCAGTTCTTC; cdr3_aa: CSARLGHEQFF
clone_size: few; j_call: TRBJ2-5; d_call: -; v_call: TRBV9; cdr3_nt: TGTGCCAGCAGTGCTGGAAGGGGCCAAGAGACCCAGTACTTC; cdr3_aa: CASSAGRGQETQYF
clone_size: many; j_call: TRBJ2-7; d_call: -; v_call: TRBV13; cdr3_nt: TGTGCCAGCAGCTTCGACTACGAGCAGTACTTC; cdr3_aa: CASSFDYEQYF
clone_size: -; j_call: TRBJ2-7; d_call: TRBD1; v_call: TRBV6-5; cdr3_nt: TGTGCCAGCAGTCGGGTGGACAGGGGCTACGAGCAGTACTTC; cdr3_aa: CASSRVDRGYEQYF
clone_size: few; j_call: TRBJ2-3; d_call: -; v_call: TRBV18; cdr3_nt: TGTGCCAGCTCACCGGGTTTGGATACGCAGTATTTT; cdr3_aa: CASSPGLDTQYF